This is a list of T cell receptor beta chains from one sample in a study of T-cell reconstitution after alpha-beta-depleted transplantation in children. TCRdb re-analysed the PCR reads in MiXCR, keeping a single row per CDR3 protein. This sample has roughly 200,000 distinct CDR3 sequences; approximately 8.4% occur once, and the top ten carry roughly a third. The sample in question was PBMCs, mostly from graft donor cells, obtained 360 days after TCRalphabeta/CD19-depleted stem cell transplant. Receptors originate from a male patient between 2 and 9 years old who had a stem cell transplant for acute myeloid leukemia, so the T cells may come from the graft donor. Both conserved end residues are part of each CDR3. D genes are given only for firm matches. Clone sizes are given selectively: once, few, many, or a class where the clone is expanded.

j_call v_call clone_size d_call cdr3_nt cdr3_aa
TRBJ1-1 TRBV21-1 . . TGTGCCAGCAGCAATAGGATCTTGAGGGGGGCAGCTTTCTTT CASSNRILRGAAFF
TRBJ2-2 TRBV20-1 few . TGCAGTGCTAGAGATCTCAGAGGGTCCGGGGAGCTGTTTTTT CSARDLRGSGELFF
TRBJ1-5 TRBV4-2 few . TGTGCCAGCAGCCAAGGGAGGGACGGACAGCCCCAGCATTTT CASSQGRDGQPQHF
TRBJ1-1 TRBV10-3 few . TGTGCCATCAGTGTAACAGGTTTGAACACTGAAGCTTTCTTT CAISVTGLNTEAFF
TRBJ1-4 TRBV15 . . TGTGCCACCAGCAGAGACTGGTCTAATGAAAAACTGTTTTTT CATSRDWSNEKLFF
TRBJ2-2 TRBV29-1 many TRBD1 TGCAGCGTTTGGGACAGTCACACCGGGGAGCTGTTTTTT CSVWDSHTGELFF
TRBJ2-7 TRBV7-9 few TRBD1 TGTGCCAGCAGCTTAGTGGGACAGGGCTACGAGCAGTACTTC CASSLVGQGYEQYF
TRBJ2-2 TRBV20-1 many TRBD2 TGCAGTGCTCCTAGCGGGACGAACACCGGGGAGCTGTTTTTT CSAPSGTNTGELFF
TRBJ1-1 TRBV7-9 many . TGTGCCAGCAGCTTAGTCACCTCTGAAGCTTTCTTT CASSLVTSEAFF
TRBJ2-7 TRBV5-1 few . TGCGCCAGCAGCTTGAGGGACGCTACCTACGAGCAGTACTTC CASSLRDATYEQYF
TRBJ1-4 TRBV7-9 few TRBD1 TGTGCCAGCAGCTCGGGACAGGGAAGGGAAAAACTGTTTTTT CASSSGQGREKLFF
TRBJ2-1 TRBV20-1 few . TGCAGTGCTAGAGATTTGGGGACTTCTTACAATGAGCAGTTCTTC CSARDLGTSYNEQFF
TRBJ1-4 TRBV5-1 many TRBD1 TGCGCCAGCAGCGACCAGGGGGGGGATGAAAAACTGTTTTTT CASSDQGGDEKLFF
TRBJ1-5 TRBV4-3 . . TGCGCCAGCAGCCAACACCAATCGACAGATCAGCCCCAGCATTTT CASSQHQSTDQPQHF
TRBJ2-2 TRBV7-7 few . TGTGCGGCCGAAGCGAACACCGGGGAGCTGTTTTTT CAAEANTGELFF
TRBJ2-1 TRBV25-1 many . TGTGCCAGCAGTGAGGCCACCGGGACAAAAAATTACAATGAGCAGTTCTTC CASSEATGTKNYNEQFF
TRBJ2-1 TRBV2 . TRBD2 TGTGCCAGCATTAGGGTCCGGGTAGCGGGATGGGGTAGTAGCTCCTACAATGAGCAGTTCTTC CASIRVRVAGWGSSSYNEQFF
TRBJ1-3 TRBV20-1 many . TGCAGTGCTAGGGGGGTAGGAAACACCATATATTTT CSARGVGNTIYF
TRBJ1-6 TRBV20-1 . . TGCAGTGCTCATGACAGTTATAATTCACCCCTCCACTTT CSAHDSYNSPLHF
TRBJ2-5 TRBV5-1 . . TGCGCCAGCAGCCAACAGGGAATCACAGAGACCCAGTACTTC CASSQQGITETQYF
TRBJ1-1 TRBV15 many . TGTGCCACCAGAAGAGGGGGGGACACTGAAGCTTTCTTT CATRRGGDTEAFF
TRBJ1-1 TRBV20-1 many . TGCAGTGCTAGCTGGCAGGGAACTGAAGCTTTCTTT CSASWQGTEAFF
TRBJ2-5 TRBV25-1 . . TGTGCCAGCAGTGAATTGGGGAAAGAGACCCAGTACTTC CASSELGKETQYF
TRBJ2-2 TRBV18 many . TGTGCCAGCTCAGCCGACAGGCGCGGGGAGCTGTTTTTT CASSADRRGELFF
TRBJ2-2 TRBV9 many . TGTGCCAGCAGCGTAGGACCTAGGGCGAACACCGGGGAGCTGTTTTTT CASSVGPRANTGELFF